Listed here is a single TCR beta chain. The antigen remains undetermined. This entry is derived from a study of blood T cells in healthy people across ages. Turning to the study itself: Capture by template switching was about one barcoded beta molecule per two T cells.

Overall study results and limits: Aged donors had fewer naive CD4+ cells and lower diversity than long-lived donors.

There were healthy Caucasian individuals from Russia, aged roughly 6 to 100, serving as donors. CDR3 length equals 14 residues. Per germline, CDR1 SEHNR and CDR2 FQNEAQ (reference sequence). V was clipped by 5 bases and J by 1 base; unmatched bases: 4. Primers used in a second PCR of roughly 7 to 12 cycles were a sample-barcoded 5' primer and a J-beta primer mix. TCRdb itself ran the 5' RACE reads through MiXCR, one entry per CDR3 protein. There are roughly 1,700,000 distinct CDR3 sequences in the sample; 28% occur only once, and 7.7% lies in the top ten. This TCR was sampled from a woman in her thirties in good health. This chain links TRBV7-9 with TRBJ1-1, with TRBD1 matching 7 bases. Sequencing was performed on blood. The CDR3: CASSHGQENTEAFF. In nucleotides, the CDR3 is TGTGCCAGCAGCCATGGACAGGAGAACACTGAAGCTTTCTTT. Full variable domain (outside the CDR3, taken from reference TRBV7-9 and TRBJ1-1): DTGVSQNPRHKITKRGQNVTFRCDPISEHNRLYWYRQTLGQGPEFLTYFQNEAQLEKSRLLSDRFSAERPKGSFSTLEIQRTEQGDSAMYLCASSHGQENTEAFFGQGTRLTVV.